The following is a T cell receptor beta chain sequence with its context. Antigen: not known. V was clipped by 3 bases and J by 5 bases, with 16 bases between them. The CDR3 length is 15 residues. Germline CDR1 is MGHRA and CDR2 is YSYEKL. This sample is drawn from a study of cytomegalovirus exposure and HLA in healthy donors. Study-level findings and limits: The majority of CMV-associated TCR beta chains were reported as apparently HLA-restricted in a later analysis. Around 160 TCR beta chains were listed as cytomegalovirus-associated. The authors assumed roughly uniform sequencing depth across donors for presence/absence analyses.

The PCR had 60 Vbeta and 13 Jbeta primers. Clones were read by immunoSEQ multiplex PCR, and TCRdb kept only the in-frame ones, dropping some. The repertoire consists of about 130,000 clones, with roughly 70% occurring once and the leading ten covering approximately 1.6%. The receptor comes from a human donor in good health. The chain uses TRBV4-1 and TRBJ1-1, with D possibly TRBD1 on 5 matching bases. The specimen was PBMCs. In DNA form, the CDR3 reads TGCGCCAGCAGCCACGTGGGCAGGGAGGGGACTGAAGCTTTCTTT. Residues: CASSHVGREGTEAFF.